The 17 T cell receptor beta chains below all came from one sample that was sequenced in a study of CD8 T cells in ankylosing spondylitis. Study-wide findings and caveats: What appeared characteristic of ankylosing spondylitis blood was a TCR beta motif of eight highly homologous variants.

Using its own MiXCR run on the 5' RACE reads, TCRdb lists one record per CDR3 protein. The data hold fewer than 400,000 distinct CDR3 sequences, with 6.5% to 10% observed a single time. No antigens are known for them. Sequenced: blood, either unsorted or a sorted T cell fraction (not recorded which). The receptors come from a male donor with ankylosing spondylitis.

This chain joins TRBV5-5 and TRBJ2-1; 15 bases map to TRBD2. Trimming cost V 3 bases and J 9 bases; bases outside gene matches: 10. Germline V gives CDR1 SGHKS, CDR2 YYEKEE (reference sequence). CDR3 size: 17 residues. CDR3 region: CASSSSPGTSGRSEQFF. Written as DNA, the CDR3 is TGTGCCAGCAGCTCCTCACCTGGGACTAGCGGGAGGTCTGAGCAGTTCTTC.

CDR3 amino acids: CASSLLAGFQETQYF. DNA for the CDR3: TGTGCCAGCAGCTTACTGGCGGGGTTCCAAGAGACCCAGTACTTC. The chain combines TRBV7-9 with TRBJ2-5, with TRBD2 as a possible D gene (6 bases). The CDR3 is 15 residues long. Germline V gene sequence: CDR1 SEHNR, CDR2 FQNEAQ (reference sequence). V dropped 2 bases and J dropped 1 base, with 11 bases sitting between them. Full variable domain (outside the CDR3, taken from reference TRBV7-9 and TRBJ2-5): DTGVSQNPRHKITKRGQNVTFRCDPISEHNRLYWYRQTLGQGPEFLTYFQNEAQLEKSRLLSDRFSAERPKGSFSTLEIQRTEQGDSAMYLCASSLLAGFQETQYFGPGTRLLVL.

CDR3 in amino acids: CASSTFREVGELFF. The DNA of the CDR3 is TGTGCCAGCAGCACCTTCAGGGAGGTCGGGGAGCTGTTTTTT. The J gene is TRBJ2-2, the V gene TRBV7-8, with a tentative D call TRBD2 (6 bases). CDR1 is SGHVS, CDR2 FQNEAQ, per germline. The CDR3 runs 14 residues. The V gene lost 5 bases and the J gene lost 7 bases, with 14 bases spanning the gap.

The table lists this clonotype with a few counts. The V and J genes are TRBV3-1 and TRBJ2-5; 9 bases are a match to TRBD1. The CDR3 covers 15 residues. Germline V gives CDR1 LGHDT, CDR2 YNNKEL (reference sequence). The J segment lost 5 bases and the V segment lost 3 bases, leaving 7 bases of the junction unmatched. The CDR3 region is CASSHPWTGAETQYF. DNA of the CDR3: TGTGCCAGCAGCCATCCTTGGACAGGGGCGGAGACCCAGTACTTC.

Note on this clonotype: The CDR3 end shows no conserved phenylalanine or tryptophan, and so a read error is likely. The chain is built from TRBV6-5 and TRBJ1-1; no firm D call. The CDR3 length is 13 residues. Between the trimmed V and J ends, which lost 2 bases and 1 base, there was a span of 5 bases. Germline V gives CDR1 MNHEY, CDR2 SVGAGI. CDR3 sequence reads: CASSYEENTEAFI. The CDR3 DNA reads TGTGCCAGCAGTTACGAGGAGAACACTGAAGCTTTCATT.

This clonotype was found many times. The chain is built from TRBV11-2 and TRBJ1-6; D gene ambiguous. The germline V and J ends were trimmed by 2 bases and 7 bases, with 3 bases remaining between them. Germline loops: CDR1 SGHAT, CDR2 FQNNGV. The CDR3 contains 12 residues. The CDR3: CASSLRNSPLHF. For the CDR3, the DNA is TGTGCCAGCAGCTTAAGGAATTCACCCCTCCACTTT.

This clonotype was picked up a small number of times. This chain joins TRBV12-3 or TRBV12-4 and TRBJ2-1, with TRBD1 matching over 9 bases. The V segment lost 6 bases and the J segment 4 bases; nucleotides outside the gene matches: 10. The CDR3 totals 16 residues. This CDR3 reads CASSPRGQGTYNEQFF. The CDR3 nucleotides read TGTGCCAGCAGCCCGAGGGGACAGGGAACATACAATGAGCAGTTCTTC.

The chain joins TRBV27 to TRBJ2-2; D is unresolved. Germline CDR1 reads MNHEY; CDR2 reads SMNVEV (reference sequence). The CDR3 sequence is 14 residues long. The V and J ends lost 7 bases and 5 bases respectively, with 14 bases between them. CDR3 sequence reads: CASTTIGLTGELFF. CDR3 nucleotides: TGTGCCAGCACCACTATAGGCCTAACCGGGGAGCTGTTTTTT.

The chain uses TRBV20-1 and TRBJ2-7, with D unclear. Germline lookup yields CDR1 DFQATT and CDR2 SNEGSKA (reference sequence). The CDR3 extends over 12 amino acids. V shed 3 bases and J shed 2 bases, with 8 bases lying between them. The CDR3, as DNA: TGCAGTGCTAGTGCGATAGCCTACGAGCAGTACTTC. This gives the protein CSASAIAYEQYF.

This clonotype was seen more than once but under ten times. The chain uses TRBV29-1 and TRBJ1-2; D uncertain. This CDR3 has 12 residues. Germline CDR1 and CDR2: SQVTM and ANQGSEA. Trimming cost V 3 bases and J 2 bases, with 7 bases left between them. CDR3 region: CSVESQNYGYTF. The CDR3 nucleotides read TGCAGCGTTGAGTCACAGAACTATGGCTACACCTTC.

The genes are TRBV5-1 and TRBJ2-1, with D possibly matching TRBD2 (6 bases). V lost 0 bases and J lost 9, with 10 bases in between. The CDR3 extends over 13 amino acids. Germline-derived CDR1 and CDR2 are SGHRS and YFSETQ. CDR3 DNA sequence: TGCGCCAGCAGCTTGGGGGGGGACCGTGAGCAGTTCTTC. Protein: CASSLGGDREQFF.

This clonotype was seen only a few times. The CDR3 is CASRGPRVSGNTIYF. The CDR3 nucleotides read TGTGCCAGCAGGGGACCCAGGGTCTCTGGAAACACCATATATTTT. This chain connects TRBV7-2 to TRBJ1-3, with D perhaps TRBD1 (5 bases). This CDR3 comprises 15 residues. Germline CDR1 reads SGHTA; CDR2 reads FQGNSA. V was cut by 6 bases and J by 0 bases, with 12 bases left in between.

There are many counts of this clonotype. The chain joins TRBV12-3 or TRBV12-4 to TRBJ2-1; 9 bases line up with TRBD2. The J segment lost 8 bases and the V segment lost 4 bases, leaving 6 bases of the junction unmatched. CDR3 size: 14 residues. CDR3 region: CASSSLAGAYEQFF. The CDR3 nucleotides are TGTGCCAGCAGTTCATTAGCGGGAGCATATGAGCAGTTCTTC.

This clonotype has a count of ten or more. Written as DNA, the CDR3 is TGTGCCAGCAGCCCGCTGAGGGGTGGCTACACCTTC. Its translation: CASSPLRGGYTF. The chain employs TRBV4-2 and TRBJ1-2; a possible D gene is TRBD1 (5 bases). From germline, CDR1 is LGHNA and CDR2 YNFKEQ. The CDR3 is 12 residues long. Trimming took 4 bases from V and 7 from J, leaving 10 bases between them.

The V and J genes are TRBV29-1 and TRBJ2-5; 7 bases agree with TRBD2. CDR3 length equals 15 residues. The ends lost 2 bases at V and 5 bases at J; junction bases unmatched: 11. Germline loops: CDR1 SQVTM, CDR2 ANQGSEA. CDR3 coding DNA: TGCAGCGTTGAACTTCTTGCGGGAGCAAGGGAGACCCAGTACTTC. This codes for CSVELLAGARETQYF.

The chain employs TRBV29-1 and TRBJ2-7; TRBD1 matches 7 bases. V lost 0 bases to trimming and J lost 2 bases; unmatched junction nucleotides: 7. The germline V gene has CDR1 SQVTM and CDR2 ANQGSEA. The CDR3 contains 15 residues. The CDR3 nucleotides are TGCAGCGTTGAAGATAGACGGACAGGTACCTACGAGCAGTACTTC. Protein sequence: CSVEDRRTGTYEQYF.

The table lists this clonotype with a few counts. The chain carries TRBV28 and TRBJ1-1; D is ambiguous. Per germline, CDR1 MDHEN and CDR2 SYDVKM. The CDR3 runs 12 residues. V was pared by 4 bases and J by 7 bases, with 10 bases between. CDR3 region: CASSSRRGEAFF. The CDR3, as DNA: TGTGCCAGCAGTTCTCGTCGGGGTGAAGCTTTCTTT. Full variable domain (remainder filled in from reference TRBV28 and TRBJ1-1): DVKVTQSSRYLVKRTGEKVFLECVQDMDHENMFWYRQDPGLGLRLIYFSYDVKMKEKGDIPEGYSVSREKKERFSLILESASTNQTSMYLCASSSRRGEAFFGQGTRLTVV.